This entry features one T cell receptor (beta chain) sequence. Here immunoSEQ multiplex PCR was the method, and the copy in TCRdb shows in-frame clones only, minus some. The top ten clones hold 0.36% of a sample with fewer than 1.6 million clones, about 98.5% of them seen once. The CDR3 is 15 amino acids. Germline CDR1 and CDR2: SGHRS and YFSETQ. V gave up 3 bases and J gave up 5 bases, with 17 bases separating them. These data come from a study of shared clonotypes between healthy human individuals. Material: naive CD4+ T cells sorted from blood. Subset: CD45RA+ positively selected. The V gene is TRBV5-1, the J gene TRBJ2-5; D possibly corresponds to TRBD1 (6 bases). The sequence came from a man aged 25-40 years in good health. In DNA, the CDR3 is TGCGCCAGCAGCTGGAGGACAGCCGTCGAGGAGACCCAGTACTTC. Residues: CASSWRTAVEETQYF.